One sample yielded the 28 T cell receptor beta chains listed below, sequenced in a study of shared clonotypes between healthy human individuals. Profiled with immunoSEQ multiplex PCR; TCRdb holds only in-frame clones, not every one. The repertoire consists of approximately 2,000,000 clones, with just under 95% occurring once and the leading ten covering about 0.41%. Sequencing was carried out using naive CD4+ T cells from PBMCs. The sample's subset: CD45RA+ positively selected. The receptors were sampled from a man aged 18-30 years in good health. Some clones in this sample may be carry-over from other donors' samples.

The chain couples TRBV19 to TRBJ2-5, with 12 bases aligning to TRBD2. Gene TRBJ2-7 matches the end of the DNA better, so the J call may be wrong. The CDR3 loop spans 15 amino acids. CDR1 and CDR2 (germline): LNHDA, SQIVND (reference sequence). The CDR3 protein is CASRRTSGTSYEQYF. In nucleotides, the CDR3 is TGTGCCAGTAGACGGACTAGCGGGACGTCCTACGAGCAGTACTTC.

The chain joins TRBV5-8 to TRBJ1-3, with a tentative D call TRBD1 (5 bases). V lost 4 bases to trimming and J lost 8 bases, with 16 bases between them. The germline V gene has CDR1 SGHTS and CDR2 YDEGEE. The CDR3 loop spans 14 amino acids. In DNA, the CDR3 is TGTGCCAGCAGCCCTTGGGGGTCAAGAGACACCATATATTTT. Residues: CASSPWGSRDTIYF.

The rearrangement links TRBV30 to TRBJ1-2; 9 bases match TRBD1. Germline trimming cut 3 bases from V and 5 bases from J; bases unmatched to any gene: 13. The CDR3 loop spans 16 amino acids. CDR1 is GTSNPN and CDR2 is SVGIG in the germline V gene (reference sequence). In nucleotides, the CDR3 is TGTGCCTGGAGCGTCGGGGGACAGGGTATACGATATGGCTACACCTTC. Its translation is CAWSVGGQGIRYGYTF.

This chain uses TRBV5-4 with TRBJ2-2, with D perhaps TRBD1 or TRBD2 (5 bases each). With 6 bases removed from V and 6 bases from J, the gap between germline ends came to 12 bases. Per germline, CDR1 SGHNT and CDR2 YYREEE (reference sequence). The CDR3 extends over 13 amino acids. The CDR3 DNA sequence: TGTGCCAGCAAAGCGCAGGGACCCGGGGAGCTGTTTTTT. Protein sequence: CASKAQGPGELFF.

This chain links TRBV11-2 with TRBJ2-1; D perhaps matches TRBD2 (6 bases). The CDR3 sequence is 14 residues long. V dropped 0 bases and J dropped 4 bases, with 7 bases sitting between them. Germline CDR1 SGHAT, CDR2 FQNNGV. CDR3 nucleotide sequence: TGTGCCAGCAGCTTAGACGGGGGATACAATGAGCAGTTCTTC. The encoded protein is CASSLDGGYNEQFF.

The chain employs TRBV7-2 and TRBJ1-2; unclear D gene. Germline V lookup: CDR1 SGHTA, CDR2 FQGNSA. V gave up 3 bases and J gave up 7 bases, with 18 bases separating them. This CDR3 has 15 amino acids. CDR3 nucleotides: TGTGCCAGCAGCTTGGGGTTGAGGGTGTTGGGTGGCTACACCTTC. Amino acid sequence: CASSLGLRVLGGYTF.

There are a few counts of this clone. CDR3 region: CASSFSVGEAFF. DNA of the CDR3: TGTGCCAGCAGCTTCTCCGTGGGGGAAGCTTTCTTT. V gene TRBV7-9 combines with J gene TRBJ1-1; unclear D gene. V lost 3 bases and J lost 8, with 10 bases in between. The CDR3 spans 12 residues. Germline CDR1 and CDR2: SEHNR and FQNEAQ (reference sequence). Drawing the rest from reference TRBV7-9 and TRBJ1-1, the complete variable domain is DTGVSQNPRHKITKRGQNVTFRCDPISEHNRLYWYRQTLGQGPEFLTYFQNEAQLEKSRLLSDRFSAERPKGSFSTLEIQRTEQGDSAMYLCASSFSVGEAFFGQGTRLTVV.

This clone was found once. The rearrangement joins TRBV12-5 to TRBJ1-1, with 7 bases fitting TRBD1. The junction had 8 bases not matched to a gene; V was cut back by 5 bases and J by 2 bases. Germline assignment: CDR1 LGHNT and CDR2 FRNRAP. The CDR3 loop spans 15 amino acids. Here the CDR3 reads CASGQTGQRNTEAFF. CDR3 bases: TGTGCTAGTGGTCAGACGGGACAGAGAAACACTGAAGCTTTCTTT. The full variable domain, in which reference TRBV12-5 and TRBJ1-1 provide the parts outside the CDR3, is DARVTQTPRHKVTEMGQEVTMRCQPILGHNTVFWYRQTMMQGLELLAYFRNRAPLDDSGMPKDRFSAEMPDATLATLKIQPSEPRDSAVYFCASGQTGQRNTEAFFGQGTRLTVV.

The chain uses TRBV30 and TRBJ2-7; the match to TRBD1 covers 10 bases. Germline-derived CDR1 and CDR2 are GTSNPN and SVGIG (reference sequence). Unmatched junction bases numbered 4, after V lost 3 bases and J lost 2 bases. This CDR3 comprises 14 residues. The CDR3 coding sequence is TGTGCCTGGAGCCCTGACAGGGGGCCCTACGAGCAGTACTTC. Translation: CAWSPDRGPYEQYF.

The genes are TRBV10-1 and TRBJ2-7; the D gene is possibly TRBD2 (5 bases). CDR1 is WNHNN, CDR2 SYGVQD, per germline (reference sequence). The CDR3 sequence is 14 residues long. V lost 3 bases and J lost 6, with 15 bases in between. CDR3 DNA: TGCGCCAGCAGTGATGGTGGGAGCGCCCTCGAGCAGTACTTC. This gives the protein CASSDGGSALEQYF.

The chain employs TRBV28 and TRBJ1-2; D gene unclear. Trimming left V 4 bases short and J 4 bases short, with 7 bases between. The germline V gene has CDR1 MDHEN and CDR2 SYDVKM. The CDR3 is 12 residues long. CDR3 residues: CASSSAVYGYTF. In DNA, the CDR3 is TGTGCCAGCAGTTCCGCGGTCTATGGCTACACCTTC.

The chain joins TRBV10-3 to TRBJ1-5; D not certain. The CDR3 is 14 amino acids. Trimming took 0 bases from V and 7 from J, leaving 10 bases between them. CDR1 is ENHRY and CDR2 is SYGVKD in the germline V gene. In nucleotides, the CDR3 is TGTGCCATCAGTGAGTCGGTTTGGGGACAGCCCCAGCATTTT. Amino acids: CAISESVWGQPQHF.

The genes are TRBV5-1 and TRBJ2-3; no reliable D call. V was pared by 4 bases and J by 0 bases, with 12 bases between. The CDR3 has 15 amino acids. Germline loops: CDR1 SGHRS, CDR2 YFSETQ. The CDR3: CASSPEATSTDTQYF. CDR3 in DNA: TGCGCCAGCAGCCCAGAGGCTACTAGCACAGATACGCAGTATTTT.

CDR3 loop: CASSWFRSGKIQETQYF. The CDR3 DNA reads as TGTGCCAGCAGTTGGTTTAGGTCAGGGAAAATACAAGAGACCCAGTACTTC. The chain is built from TRBV2 and TRBJ2-5; D might be TRBD1 (5 bases). The CDR3 length is 17 residues. Germline V lookup: CDR1 SNHLY, CDR2 FYNNEI. With 5 bases removed from V and 2 bases from J, the gap between germline ends came to 21 bases.

This clone showed up just a few times. The V and J genes are TRBV28 and TRBJ1-1; D uncertain. V was pared by 3 bases and J by 10 bases, with 9 bases between. The CDR3 totals 11 residues. The germline V gene encodes CDR1 MDHEN and CDR2 SYDVKM. The CDR3 loop reads CASSFLGRAFF. CDR3 nucleotides: TGTGCCAGCAGTTTCCTGGGTCGAGCTTTCTTT.

The chain employs TRBV19 and TRBJ1-5; D remains unclear. This CDR3 contains 13 residues. Per the germline V gene, CDR1 is LNHDA and CDR2 is SQIVND (reference sequence). Trimming cost V 6 bases and J 0 bases, with 6 bases left between them. The CDR3 coding sequence is TGTGCCAGTAGCCCAGATAGCAATCAGCCCCAGCATTTT. Translating gives CASSPDSNQPQHF. Based on the CDR3 plus reference TRBV19 and TRBJ1-5, the full variable domain is DGGITQSPKYLFRKEGQNVTLSCEQNLNHDAMYWYRQDPGQGLRLIYYSQIVNDFQKGDIAEGYSVSREKKESFPLTVTSAQKNPTAFYLCASSPDSNQPQHFGDGTRLSIL.

This chain links TRBV29-1 with TRBJ2-7, with a tentative D call TRBD1 (5 bases). The V gene lost 6 bases and the J gene lost 5 bases, with 17 bases spanning the gap. The CDR3 runs to 13 residues. The V gene's germline CDR1 is SQVTM and CDR2 ANQGSEA. This CDR3 is CSVEQALRHEQYF. The CDR3 DNA sequence: TGCAGCGTCGAACAGGCCCTTCGGCACGAGCAGTACTTC.

The J gene is TRBJ1-1, the V gene TRBV7-3; 7 bases are shared with TRBD1. The germline CDR1 and CDR2 sequences are SGHTA and FQGTGA. V lost 1 base and J lost 5; bases outside the gene matches: 10. The CDR3 spans 16 residues. Here the CDR3 reads CASSLSRAPGGTEAFF. The CDR3 bases are TGTGCCAGCAGCTTAAGTCGGGCTCCAGGGGGGACTGAAGCTTTCTTT.

The CDR3 bases are TGCGCCAGCAGCTTGGTTTCACGGTTCCACGAGCAGTACTTC. Its protein product is CASSLVSRFHEQYF. This chain joins TRBV5-1 and TRBJ2-7; D is unresolved. Trimming pared 0 bases from V and 5 bases from J, leaving 12 bases between. In germline, CDR1 is SGHRS, CDR2 YFSETQ. This CDR3 is 14 amino acids long.

This clone was observed once. The chain uses TRBV4-1 and TRBJ2-1; D unclear. Germline CDR1 is MGHRA and CDR2 is YSYEKL. There are 15 residues in the CDR3. The germline V and J ends were trimmed by 4 bases and 0 bases, with 10 bases remaining between them. The CDR3 nucleotides are TGCGCCAGCAGCCTAGCTGGATCCTCCTACAATGAGCAGTTCTTC. Protein: CASSLAGSSYNEQFF.

This clone has a single count. The chain uses TRBV29-1 and TRBJ1-1; no reliable D call. Looked up from germline, CDR1 is SQVTM and CDR2 is ANQGSEA. The CDR3 is made up of 13 amino acids. With 3 bases removed from V and 0 bases from J, the gap between germline ends came to 8 bases. The chain's CDR3 is CSVEKLLNTEAFF. The DNA of the CDR3 is TGCAGCGTTGAGAAGTTACTGAACACTGAAGCTTTCTTT.

This clone showed up just once. The chain has TRBV6-5 and TRBJ1-4; D not resolved. Germline CDR1 and CDR2: MNHEY and SVGAGI. Trimming took off 0 bases at V and 10 bases at J, with 15 bases between the two ends. The CDR3 has 15 amino acids. The CDR3 reads CASSYSGSQAGKLFF. DNA for the CDR3: TGTGCCAGCAGTTACTCCGGGTCCCAGGCTGGAAAACTGTTTTTT.

V is TRBV9 and J is TRBJ2-1; TRBD1 matches 9 bases. CDR1 and CDR2 from the germline V gene are SGDLS and YYNGEE. The J segment lost 4 bases and the V segment lost 3 bases, leaving 8 bases of the junction unmatched. The CDR3 runs to 16 residues. The CDR3 spells CASSAKGTGRYNEQFF. In DNA form, the CDR3 reads TGTGCCAGCAGCGCAAAAGGGACAGGGAGATACAATGAGCAGTTCTTC.

The V call is TRBV6-1, the J call TRBJ2-7, with no clear D. The CDR3 sequence is 14 residues long. Trimming removed 4 bases from V and 1 base from J, with 11 bases in between. From germline, CDR1 is MNHNS and CDR2 SASEGT. Here the CDR3 DNA reads TGTGCCAGCAGTGTTAGCAGGAGATCCTACGAGCAGTACTTC. It encodes CASSVSRRSYEQYF.

This clone was seen only a few times. CDR3 sequence (DNA): TGTGCTAGTGGTCTCCCAAATCAGCCCCAGCATTTT. Translating gives CASGLPNQPQHF. V gene TRBV12-5 combines with J gene TRBJ1-5; the D is unclear. V lost 5 bases, J lost 4 bases, and 6 bases lay in between. This CDR3 contains 12 residues. Looked up from germline, CDR1 is LGHNT and CDR2 is FRNRAP.

This chain uses TRBV11-2 with TRBJ2-1, with 7 nucleotides matching TRBD2. The CDR3 is 16 amino acids. The germline V gene encodes CDR1 SGHAT and CDR2 FQNNGV. After removal of 2 bases from V and 3 bases from J, the junction contained 7 bases not matched to a gene. CDR3 amino acids: CASSLLPGGHYNEQFF. In nucleotides, the CDR3 is TGTGCCAGCAGCTTATTACCGGGAGGCCACTACAATGAGCAGTTCTTC.

This rearrangement joins TRBV30 to TRBJ2-7, with 8 bases aligning to TRBD1. J was trimmed by 4 bases and V by 5 bases; bases with no gene match: 4. This CDR3 is built from 12 residues. Per the germline V gene, CDR1 is GTSNPN and CDR2 is SVGIG (reference sequence). CDR3 coding DNA: TGTGCCTGGGCCAGGGGGCGATACGAGCAGTACTTC. It yields the protein CAWARGRYEQYF.

This rearrangement joins TRBV2 to TRBJ2-7; D may be TRBD1 or TRBD2 (5 bases each). CDR3 length equals 17 residues. V was clipped by 6 bases and J by 2 bases, with 23 bases between them. Germline V gene sequence: CDR1 SNHLY, CDR2 FYNNEI. DNA of the CDR3: TGTGCCAGCAGACACCTACCGGGACCAGAAATTCCCTACGAGCAGTACTTC. Encoded protein: CASRHLPGPEIPYEQYF.